The 25 T cell receptor beta chains listed next were all sequenced from one sample in a study of blood T cell repertoires in COVID-19. Profiling relied on immunoSEQ multiplex PCR, and the TCRdb table lists in-frame clones only, not all of them. The profile shows 30,000 to 40,000 clones, about 83% of them singletons. Sequenced input: peripheral blood. These receptor sequences come from a man aged 50 or older with acute or convalescent COVID-19.

The J gene is TRBJ1-5, the V gene TRBV10-3, with 8 bases lining up with TRBD1. Germline V gives CDR1 ENHRY, CDR2 SYGVKD. Trimming took 6 bases from V and 1 from J; bases not matched to a gene: 5. This CDR3 has 15 residues. CDR3 sequence (DNA): TGTGCCATCAGGGGGACAGGAGGGAGCAATCAGCCCCAGCATTTT. Protein: CAIRGTGGSNQPQHF.

The chain carries TRBV29-1 and TRBJ2-3; a weak D match, TRBD1 (6 bases). CDR1 is SQVTM, CDR2 ANQGSEA, per germline. V lost 7 bases and J lost 1, with 12 bases in between. This CDR3 is 13 amino acids long. The chain's CDR3 is CSAQGLGTDTQYF. The CDR3 nucleotides are TGCAGCGCACAGGGTCTGGGCACAGATACGCAGTATTTT.

This clone appeared a single time. The chain carries TRBV9 and TRBJ1-1; 9 bases match TRBD1. The CDR3 runs to 17 residues. The V gene's germline CDR1 is SGDLS and CDR2 YYNGEE. The V segment lost 1 base and the J segment 0 bases; nucleotides outside the gene matches: 7. In DNA form, the CDR3 reads TGTGCCAGCAGCGTATCTGGGACAGGGAGGGTGAACACTGAAGCTTTCTTT. It yields the protein CASSVSGTGRVNTEAFF.

The chain is built from TRBV28 and TRBJ1-6, with a possible D match to TRBD1 (6 bases). The germline CDR1 and CDR2 sequences are MDHEN and SYDVKM. The CDR3 is made up of 15 amino acids. V gave up 4 bases and J gave up 14 bases, with 21 bases separating them. The chain's CDR3 is CASSSSGTSRRSLHF. CDR3 bases: TGTGCCAGCAGTTCGTCCGGGACATCCCGGCGATCCCTCCACTTT.

CDR3 sequence: CASRPGLALTGELFF. The CDR3 DNA is TGTGCCAGCAGGCCGGGACTAGCGCTAACCGGGGAGCTGTTTTTT. The V and J genes are TRBV6-5 and TRBJ2-2; TRBD2 agrees at 10 bases. Looked up from germline, CDR1 is MNHEY and CDR2 is SVGAGI. Trimming took 6 bases from V and 5 from J; bases not matched to a gene: 6. This CDR3 region has 15 residues.

The gene calls are TRBV11-3 and TRBJ2-1; possibly TRBD2 for D (6 bases). Germline-derived CDR1 and CDR2 are SGHNT and YENEEA. The CDR3 is 16 residues long. V was pared by 3 bases and J by 7 bases, with 19 bases between. The CDR3 nucleotides are TGTGCCAGCAGCTTGACCTTCGGAGGGAAGGCGAATGAGCAGTTCTTC. It is translated as CASSLTFGGKANEQFF.

The V gene is TRBV12-3 or TRBV12-4, the J gene TRBJ1-5, with D unresolved. The CDR3 is made up of 13 amino acids. The V gene lost 7 bases and the J gene lost 9 bases, with 16 bases spanning the gap. CDR3 in amino acids: CASNKGPGRPQHF. CDR3 in DNA: TGTGCCAGCAACAAAGGCCCGGGTCGGCCCCAGCATTTT.

The chain couples TRBV9 to TRBJ1-6, with 7 bases fitting TRBD1. Germline trimming cut 0 bases from V and 8 bases from J; bases unmatched to any gene: 8. The CDR3 covers 16 residues. The germline gives CDR1 SGDLS, CDR2 YYNGEE. This CDR3 is CASSVEEGGQYSPLHF. DNA of the CDR3: TGTGCCAGCAGCGTAGAAGAGGGGGGACAGTATTCACCCCTCCACTTT.

This sequence joins TRBV2 and TRBJ2-6; D not certain. Germline CDR1 reads SNHLY; CDR2 reads FYNNEI. V dropped 7 bases and J dropped 1 base, with 8 bases sitting between them. There are 14 residues in the CDR3. The CDR3, as DNA: TGTGCCAGCATGGTACAGTCTGGGGCCAACGTCCTGACTTTC. Translating it yields CASMVQSGANVLTF.

The chain carries TRBV19 and TRBJ1-2; 9 bases agree with TRBD1. Germline V gene data show CDR1 as LNHDA and CDR2 as SQIVND (reference sequence). The CDR3 length is 14 residues. Trimming cost V 5 bases and J 10 bases; bases outside gene matches: 11. CDR3 protein: CASSPGTGSVDYTF. The CDR3 nucleotides are TGTGCCAGTAGTCCCGGGACAGGGTCCGTTGACTACACCTTC.

This chain joins TRBV4-1 and TRBJ1-3; the D is unclear. CDR1 and CDR2 (germline): MGHRA, YSYEKL. Trimming removed 3 bases at V and 1 base at J, with 4 bases between. The CDR3 runs 13 residues. The CDR3 spells CASSQASGNTIYF. The CDR3, as DNA: TGCGCCAGCAGCCAGGCTTCTGGAAACACCATATATTTT.

The J gene is TRBJ1-4, the V gene TRBV6-6, with 8 positions matching TRBD1. In germline, CDR1 is MNHNY, CDR2 SVGAGI (reference sequence). The CDR3 covers 14 residues. V lost 5 bases, J lost 5 bases, and 4 bases stayed unmatched. The CDR3 loop is CASSAGTGNEKLFF. Written as DNA, the CDR3 is TGTGCCAGCAGTGCCGGGACAGGCAATGAAAAACTGTTTTTT.

For the CDR3, the DNA is TGTGCCAGCAGCTTAGCACCGGTGAACACTGAAGCTTTCTTT. Its translation: CASSLAPVNTEAFF. This rearrangement joins TRBV11-2 to TRBJ1-1; D gene uncertain. The length of the CDR3 is 14 residues. Trimming stripped 1 base from V and 0 bases from J, with 6 bases between. CDR1 and CDR2 from the germline V gene are SGHAT and FQNNGV. Using reference TRBV11-2 and TRBJ1-1 for the parts outside the CDR3, the full variable domain is EAGVAQSPRYKIIEKRQSVAFWCNPISGHATLYWYQQILGQGPKLLIQFQNNGVVDDSQLPKDRFSAERLKGVDSTLKIQPAKLEDSAVYLCASSLAPVNTEAFFGQGTRLTVV.

This chain uses TRBV19 with TRBJ1-2; D is perhaps TRBD1 (6 bases). Trimming took off 5 bases at V and 2 bases at J, with 15 bases between the two ends. The CDR3 has 15 amino acids. Germline V gives CDR1 LNHDA, CDR2 SQIVND (reference sequence). The CDR3 spells CASSPDGQLNYGYTF. CDR3 in DNA: TGTGCCAGTAGTCCCGACGGACAGCTGAACTATGGCTACACCTTC.

J is TRBJ1-2 and V is TRBV6-1, with D uncertain. This CDR3 region has 14 residues. The germline V gene encodes CDR1 MNHNS and CDR2 SASEGT. Trimming left V 1 base short and J 7 bases short, with 13 bases between. CDR3 residues: CASSEGELQRGYTF. In nucleotides, the CDR3 is TGTGCCAGCAGTGAAGGGGAGCTCCAACGTGGCTACACCTTC.

This sequence joins TRBV6-4 and TRBJ1-2, with D unresolved. Germline assignment: CDR1 MRHNA and CDR2 SNTAGT. The ends were cut back, 3 bases at V and 4 bases at J, with 9 bases in the middle. This CDR3 is 13 amino acids long. The CDR3 region is CASSEEFSYGYTF. The CDR3, as DNA: TGTGCCAGCAGTGAGGAGTTTAGCTATGGCTACACCTTC.

The V call is TRBV6-1, the J call TRBJ2-7; 9 nucleotides agree with TRBD1. This CDR3 contains 15 residues. The V and J ends lost 3 bases and 5 bases, in that order; junction bases with no gene match: 8. The germline CDR1 and CDR2 sequences are MNHNS and SASEGT. The DNA of the CDR3 is TGTGCCAGCAGTGAGGGACAGGGTAGGGTCCACGAGCAGTACTTC. It yields the protein CASSEGQGRVHEQYF.

The chain is built from TRBV24-1 and TRBJ2-3, with D possibly being TRBD2 (6 bases). Germline-derived CDR1 and CDR2 are KGHDR and SFDVKD. Trimming shortened V by 3 bases and J by 1 base, and 10 bases separated the two germline ends. The CDR3 loop spans 15 amino acids. CDR3 amino acids: CATSDTTRGTDTQYF. The CDR3 nucleotides read TGTGCCACCAGTGATACGACTAGAGGCACAGATACGCAGTATTTT.

The V gene is TRBV6-5, the J gene TRBJ1-5; the match to TRBD1 covers 9 bases. Germline lookup yields CDR1 MNHEY and CDR2 SVGAGI. This CDR3 has 15 amino acids. Trimming removed 2 bases from V and 4 bases from J; junction bases left unmatched: 3. This chain's CDR3 is CASSYTGQGNQPQHF. The CDR3 DNA follows: TGTGCCAGCAGTTACACAGGACAGGGGAATCAGCCCCAGCATTTT.

The rearrangement uses TRBV2 and TRBJ1-1; D is possibly TRBD1 (5 bases). The germline gives CDR1 SNHLY, CDR2 FYNNEI. The CDR3 loop spans 14 amino acids. Trimming took 2 bases from V and 1 from J, leaving 8 bases between them. The CDR3 region has the DNA TGTGCCAGCAGTGAAACGACAGCGAACACTGAAGCTTTCTTT. This encodes CASSETTANTEAFF. Looking up the rest from reference TRBV2 and TRBJ1-1 gives the full variable domain: EPEVTQTPSHQVTQMGQEVILRCVPISNHLYFYWYRQILGQKVEFLVSFYNNEISEKSEIFDDQFSVERPDGSNFTLKIRSTKLEDSAMYFCASSETTANTEAFFGQGTRLTVV.

The CDR3 is CASRRTGGVDSSTGELFF. For the CDR3, the DNA is TGTGCCAGCAGGAGGACAGGGGGCGTTGATAGTAGCACCGGGGAGCTGTTTTTT. The chain couples TRBV2 to TRBJ2-2; 11 bases are shared with TRBD1. The germline V gene has CDR1 SNHLY and CDR2 FYNNEI. The CDR3 runs 18 residues. With 6 bases clipped from V and 4 bases from J, the junction kept 13 bases outside the gene matches.

The CDR3 reads CASRADRDAYGYTF. The CDR3 DNA is TGTGCCAGCAGGGCAGACAGGGATGCCTATGGCTACACCTTC. The rearrangement links TRBV2 to TRBJ1-2; the match to TRBD1 covers 7 bases. Looked up from germline, CDR1 is SNHLY and CDR2 is FYNNEI. Trimming removed 6 bases from V and 4 bases from J; junction bases left unmatched: 8. The CDR3 is 14 amino acids. Complete variable domain (other parts from reference TRBV2 and TRBJ1-2): EPEVTQTPSHQVTQMGQEVILRCVPISNHLYFYWYRQILGQKVEFLVSFYNNEISEKSEIFDDQFSVERPDGSNFTLKIRSTKLEDSAMYFCASRADRDAYGYTFGSGTRLTVV.

The chain carries TRBV2 and TRBJ2-2; no clear D gene. The CDR3 runs 15 residues. Trimming cost V 4 bases and J 3 bases, with 12 bases left between them. Germline V gives CDR1 SNHLY, CDR2 FYNNEI. Here the CDR3 reads CASSVMAPYTGELFF. The CDR3 DNA is TGTGCCAGCAGTGTGATGGCACCTTACACCGGGGAGCTGTTTTTT.

V usage is TRBV12-5 and J usage is TRBJ2-1, with TRBD1 matching over 10 bases. V was clipped by 5 bases and J by 6 bases; unmatched bases: 7. Per germline, CDR1 LGHNT and CDR2 FRNRAP. The CDR3 has 15 amino acids. CDR3 amino acids: CASGGTGASVNEQFF. In DNA, the CDR3 is TGTGCTAGTGGTGGGACAGGGGCATCGGTCAATGAGCAGTTCTTC.

The chain employs TRBV11-2 and TRBJ2-7, with 11 bases identical to TRBD1. The CDR3 has 14 amino acids. Looked up from germline, CDR1 is SGHAT and CDR2 is FQNNGV. V gave up 5 bases and J gave up 5 bases; unmatched junction bases: 5. The CDR3 region has the DNA TGTGCCAGCAGCACCGGACAGGGGGCCCACGAGCAGTACTTC. Protein product: CASSTGQGAHEQYF.